The clone carrying this T cell receptor beta chain was seen at least ten times. Its target is not known. In TCRdb, the multiplex PCR reads were re-called with MiXCR into one record per CDR3 protein. The sample lists approximately 280,000 distinct CDR3 sequences, roughly 30% occurring once. The data derive from a study of breast tumors, draining lymph nodes, adjacent tissues. Whole-study findings and limits: Tumor TCR diversity was below lymph nodes but above nontumor tissue. Tumor T cell lymph node origin was a supported hypothesis, not proven. Data fit most tumor T cells coming from lymph node, expanding in tumor.

Samples came from axillary lymph nodes draining the breast cancer. The TCR was taken from a female donor with breast cancer. Some clones in this sample may be carry-over from other donors' samples. Sequences were obtained from axillary lymph node tissue.

In DNA form, the CDR3 reads TGTGCCAGCAGCCCGCGTGTAGGGTTGGGTCAAGAGACCCAGTACTTC. Its protein product is CASSPRVGLGQETQYF. The chain joins TRBV9 to TRBJ2-5; no clear D gene. The CDR3 runs 16 residues. The germline gives CDR1 SGDLS, CDR2 YYNGEE. The V and J ends lost 4 bases and 2 bases respectively, with 18 bases between them.